A selection of T cell receptor beta chains follows, all from one sample in a study of shared clonotypes between healthy human individuals. Repertoires were generated with immunoSEQ multiplex PCR, while TCRdb's copy carries only in-frame clones and drops some. The sample shows approximately 2,000,000 clones, less than 95% of them seen only once. Material: naive CD4+ T cells from PBMCs. All receptors come from a man between 18 and 29 years old in good health. Some clones in this sample may be carry-over from other donors' samples. Both conserved end residues are part of each CDR3. A D gene is named only where the DNA matches it firmly. Part of the rows lack a size; the others show once, few, many or a class for expanded clones.

clone_size: .; v_call: TRBV7-8; j_call: TRBJ2-5; d_call: TRBD1; cdr3_nt: TGTGCCAGCAGCTTAGGGGGGACAGTTCAAGAGACCCAGTACTTC; cdr3_aa: CASSLGGTVQETQYF
clone_size: .; v_call: TRBV28; j_call: TRBJ1-5; d_call: TRBD1; cdr3_nt: TGTGCCAGCAGTCCCCCCGGGACAGTAGTCAATCAGCCCCAGCATTTT; cdr3_aa: CASSPPGTVVNQPQHF
clone_size: few; v_call: TRBV29-1; j_call: TRBJ1-1; d_call: .; cdr3_nt: TGCAGCGTTGACCGAACGAACAGTGAAGCTTTCTTT; cdr3_aa: CSVDRTNSEAFF
clone_size: .; v_call: TRBV19; j_call: TRBJ1-5; d_call: .; cdr3_nt: TGTGCCAGTAGTGTAGACAGGAATCAGCCCCAGCATTTT; cdr3_aa: CASSVDRNQPQHF
clone_size: .; v_call: TRBV30; j_call: TRBJ1-4; d_call: .; cdr3_nt: TGTGCCTGGAGTGTAGGCAATAATGAAAAACTGTTTTTT; cdr3_aa: CAWSVGNNEKLFF
clone_size: few; v_call: TRBV6-1; j_call: TRBJ1-5; d_call: .; cdr3_nt: TGTGCCAGCAGTGATTTGCAGGGGACGAATCAGCCCCAGCATTTT; cdr3_aa: CASSDLQGTNQPQHF
clone_size: .; v_call: TRBV20-1; j_call: TRBJ2-7; d_call: TRBD1; cdr3_nt: TGCAGACCGGACAGGGGGGACGAGCAGTACTTC; cdr3_aa: CRPDRGDEQYF
clone_size: .; v_call: TRBV28; j_call: TRBJ1-2; d_call: .; cdr3_nt: TGTGCCAGCGAACGGCTTAACTATGGCTACACCTTC; cdr3_aa: CASERLNYGYTF
clone_size: .; v_call: TRBV5-1; j_call: TRBJ2-3; d_call: TRBD2; cdr3_nt: TGCGCCAGCAGTAACGGACTAGCGGGAGGGGATACGCAGTATTTT; cdr3_aa: CASSNGLAGGDTQYF
clone_size: .; v_call: TRBV4-1; j_call: TRBJ1-2; d_call: TRBD1; cdr3_nt: TGCGCCAGCAGCCAAGTACAGGGGAACGGCTACACCTTC; cdr3_aa: CASSQVQGNGYTF
clone_size: .; v_call: TRBV2; j_call: TRBJ2-2; d_call: .; cdr3_nt: TGTGCCAGCAGTGATCAGAGGGCGAACACCGGGGAGCTGTTTTTT; cdr3_aa: CASSDQRANTGELFF
clone_size: .; v_call: TRBV25-1; j_call: TRBJ2-7; d_call: TRBD1; cdr3_nt: TGTGCCAGCAGTGAATCCGGACAGGGAGCGTGGCGCGAGCAGTACTTC; cdr3_aa: CASSESGQGAWREQYF
clone_size: .; v_call: TRBV7-9; j_call: TRBJ1-1; d_call: TRBD1; cdr3_nt: TGTGCCAGCAGCCCCTCTCTGACAGGGGGCACTGAAGCTTTCTTT; cdr3_aa: CASSPSLTGGTEAFF
clone_size: .; v_call: TRBV10-3; j_call: TRBJ2-5; d_call: .; cdr3_nt: TGTGCCACTAAGCCGGACACAGTCCAAGAGACCCAGTACTTC; cdr3_aa: CATKPDTVQETQYF
clone_size: .; v_call: TRBV4-1; j_call: TRBJ2-5; d_call: .; cdr3_nt: TGCGCCAGCAGCCCGTTCAACAGGGAAGAGACCCAGTACTTC; cdr3_aa: CASSPFNREETQYF
clone_size: .; v_call: TRBV28; j_call: TRBJ2-3; d_call: TRBD2; cdr3_nt: TGTGCCAGCAGCTCCCTAAGCGGGGGGAGGGCCTGGAACACAGATACGCAGTATTTT; cdr3_aa: CASSSLSGGRAWNTDTQYF
clone_size: .; v_call: TRBV2; j_call: TRBJ1-5; d_call: .; cdr3_nt: TGTGCCAGCAGTGACCGACGGGCGCGTCAGCCCCAGCATTTT; cdr3_aa: CASSDRRARQPQHF
clone_size: .; v_call: TRBV7-3; j_call: TRBJ2-2; d_call: TRBD1; cdr3_nt: TGTGCCAGCAGCTTCCAGGGGGCAGACACCGGGGAGCTGTTTTTT; cdr3_aa: CASSFQGADTGELFF
clone_size: .; v_call: TRBV7-8; j_call: TRBJ2-7; d_call: TRBD1; cdr3_nt: TGTGCCAGCAGCTTAGGGGGGACAGCTAGAATCGAGCAGTACTTC; cdr3_aa: CASSLGGTARIEQYF
clone_size: .; v_call: TRBV19; j_call: TRBJ2-6; d_call: .; cdr3_nt: TGTGCCAGTAGTAGGGGCGGTGCTGGCTCTGGGGCCAACGTCCTGACTTTC; cdr3_aa: CASSRGGAGSGANVLTF